The present TCR beta chain was sequenced within a study of blood T cells in healthy people across ages. In regard to this clonotype: Antigen specificity is unknown.

The study, taken as a whole, reports: Naive T cell percentage showed a strong correlation with TCR beta diversity.

It was with a sample-barcoded 5' primer and a J-beta primer mix that a second PCR of about 6 to 12 cycles was run. TCRdb re-derived calls from the 5' RACE reads in MiXCR, one entry per CDR3 protein. Found here are about 1.4 million distinct CDR3 sequences, around 59% of them singletons; the top ten hold over 6.5%. CDR1 is LGHNA, CDR2 YNFKEQ, per germline. The CDR3 runs 12 residues. Trimming pared 6 bases from V and 4 bases from J, leaving 8 bases between. The specimen sequenced was blood. The chain uses TRBV4-2 and TRBJ2-3, with D unclear. The receptor was isolated from a man between 18 and 29 years old in good health. In DNA form, the CDR3 reads TGTGCCAGCAGTCACAACGCAGATACGCAGTATTTT. Amino acid sequence: CASSHNADTQYF.